The entry that follows covers one TCR beta chain sequence. Its antigen is not known. The sample is drawn from a study of regulatory T cells in long-lasting Graves disease. Whole-study context: By definition, persistent Graves' disease involved antithyroid drugs for over 5 years alongside positive TSH receptor antibodies. Regarding the study as a whole: Preferential use of TRBV28, TRBJ1-2 and TRBJ2-5 was seen in persistent disease.

With iRepertoire HTBI primers and Arm-PCR of CDR3 regions, TCR beta libraries were built. TCRdb re-analysed the multiplex PCR reads in MiXCR, keeping a single row per CDR3 protein. Among roughly 400,000 distinct CDR3 sequences listed, roughly 20% were seen once. There are 14 residues in the CDR3. Germline CDR1 and CDR2: MDHEN and SYDVKM. The ends were cut back, 4 bases at V and 0 bases at J, with 7 bases in the middle. Time point given: persistent/refractory GD, antithyroid drugs over 5 years with positive TRAb. The TCR library used RNA extracted from PBMCs. The EDTA tubes were filled with about 9 milliliters of drawn peripheral blood.

The chain recombines TRBV28 with TRBJ1-5, with unresolved D. The sequence came from a female donor with Graves disease. The source was peripheral blood mononuclear cells (PBMCs), collected when the disease was refractory, from a patient treated with antithyroid drugs. The CDR3 bases are TGTGCCAGCAGTTCTGGTGATAGCAATCAGCCCCAGCATTTT. Protein product: CASSSGDSNQPQHF.